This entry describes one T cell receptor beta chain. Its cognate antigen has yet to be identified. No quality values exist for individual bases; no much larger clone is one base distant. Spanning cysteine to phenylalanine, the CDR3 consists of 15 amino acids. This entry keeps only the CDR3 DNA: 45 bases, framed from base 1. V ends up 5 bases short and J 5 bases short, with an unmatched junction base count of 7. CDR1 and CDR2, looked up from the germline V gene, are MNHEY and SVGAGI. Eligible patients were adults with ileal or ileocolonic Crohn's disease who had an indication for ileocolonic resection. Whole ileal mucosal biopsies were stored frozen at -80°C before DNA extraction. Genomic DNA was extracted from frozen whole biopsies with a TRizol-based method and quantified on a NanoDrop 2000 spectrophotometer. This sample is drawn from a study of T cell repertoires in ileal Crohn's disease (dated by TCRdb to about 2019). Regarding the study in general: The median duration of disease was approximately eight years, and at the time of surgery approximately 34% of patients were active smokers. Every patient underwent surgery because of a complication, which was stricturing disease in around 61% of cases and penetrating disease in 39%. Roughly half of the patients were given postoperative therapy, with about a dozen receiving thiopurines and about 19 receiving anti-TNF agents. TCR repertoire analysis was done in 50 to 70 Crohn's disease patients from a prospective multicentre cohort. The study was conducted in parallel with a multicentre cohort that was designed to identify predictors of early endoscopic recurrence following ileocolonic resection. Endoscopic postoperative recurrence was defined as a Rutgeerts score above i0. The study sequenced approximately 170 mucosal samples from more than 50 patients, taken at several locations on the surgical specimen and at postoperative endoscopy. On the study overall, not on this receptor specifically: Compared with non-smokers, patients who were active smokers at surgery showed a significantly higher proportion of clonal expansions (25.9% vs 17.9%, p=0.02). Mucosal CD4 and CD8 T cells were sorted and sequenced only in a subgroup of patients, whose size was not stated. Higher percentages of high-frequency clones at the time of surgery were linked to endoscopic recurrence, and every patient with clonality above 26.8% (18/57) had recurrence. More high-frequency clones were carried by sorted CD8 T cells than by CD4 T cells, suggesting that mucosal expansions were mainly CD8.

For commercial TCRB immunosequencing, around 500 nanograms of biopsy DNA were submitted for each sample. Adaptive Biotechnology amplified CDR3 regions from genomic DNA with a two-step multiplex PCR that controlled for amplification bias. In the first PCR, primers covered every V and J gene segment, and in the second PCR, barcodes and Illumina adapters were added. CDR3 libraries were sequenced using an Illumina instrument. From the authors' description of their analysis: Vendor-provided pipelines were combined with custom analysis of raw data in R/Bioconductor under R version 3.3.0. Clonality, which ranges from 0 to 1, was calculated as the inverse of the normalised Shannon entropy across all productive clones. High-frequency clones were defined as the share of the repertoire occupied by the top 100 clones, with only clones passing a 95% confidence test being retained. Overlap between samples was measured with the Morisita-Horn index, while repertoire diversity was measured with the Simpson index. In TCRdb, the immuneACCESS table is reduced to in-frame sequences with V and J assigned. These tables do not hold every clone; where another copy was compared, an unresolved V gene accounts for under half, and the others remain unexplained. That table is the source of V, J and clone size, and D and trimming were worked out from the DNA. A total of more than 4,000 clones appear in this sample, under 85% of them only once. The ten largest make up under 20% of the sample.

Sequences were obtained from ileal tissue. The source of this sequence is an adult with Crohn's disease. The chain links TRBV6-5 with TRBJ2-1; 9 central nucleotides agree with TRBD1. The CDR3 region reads CASSPQGAFDNEQFF. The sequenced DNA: TGTGCCAGCAGTCCACAGGGGGCTTTTGACAATGAGCAGTTCTTC.